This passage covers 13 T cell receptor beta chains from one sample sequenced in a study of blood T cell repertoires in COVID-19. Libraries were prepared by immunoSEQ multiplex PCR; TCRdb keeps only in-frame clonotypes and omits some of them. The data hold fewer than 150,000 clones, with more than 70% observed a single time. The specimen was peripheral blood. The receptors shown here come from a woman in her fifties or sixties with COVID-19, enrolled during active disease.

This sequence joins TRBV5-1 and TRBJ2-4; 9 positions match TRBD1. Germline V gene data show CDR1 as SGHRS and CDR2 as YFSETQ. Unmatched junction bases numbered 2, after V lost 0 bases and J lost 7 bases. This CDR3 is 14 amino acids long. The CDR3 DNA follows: TGCGCCAGCAGCTTGGGACAGGGGGACAACATTCAGTACTTC. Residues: CASSLGQGDNIQYF. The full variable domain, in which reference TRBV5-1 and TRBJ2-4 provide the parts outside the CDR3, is KAGVTQTPRYLIKTRGQQVTLSCSPISGHRSVSWYQQTPGQGLQFLFEYFSETQRNKGNFPGRFSGRQFSNSRSEMNVSTLELGDSALYLCASSLGQGDNIQYFGAGTRLSVL.

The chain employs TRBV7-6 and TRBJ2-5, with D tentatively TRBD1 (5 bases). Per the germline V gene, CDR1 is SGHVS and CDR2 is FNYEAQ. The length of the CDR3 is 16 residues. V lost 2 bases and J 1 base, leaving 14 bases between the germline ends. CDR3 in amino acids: CASSLSAGYSQETQYF. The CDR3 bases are TGTGCCAGCAGCTTATCGGCAGGGTACTCCCAAGAGACCCAGTACTTC.

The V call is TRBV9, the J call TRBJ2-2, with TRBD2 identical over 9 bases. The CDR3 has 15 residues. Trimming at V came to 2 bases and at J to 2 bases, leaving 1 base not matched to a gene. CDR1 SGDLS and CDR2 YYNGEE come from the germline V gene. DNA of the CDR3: TGTGCCAGCAGCGTCCTAGCGGGAAACACCGGGGAGCTGTTTTTT. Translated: CASSVLAGNTGELFF.

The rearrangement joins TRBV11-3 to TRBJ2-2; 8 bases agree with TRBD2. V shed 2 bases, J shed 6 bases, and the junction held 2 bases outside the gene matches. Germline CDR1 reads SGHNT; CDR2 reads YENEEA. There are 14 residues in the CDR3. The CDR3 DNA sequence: TGTGCCAGCAGCTTACGGGGGGGCCCCGGGGAGCTGTTTTTT. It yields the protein CASSLRGGPGELFF.

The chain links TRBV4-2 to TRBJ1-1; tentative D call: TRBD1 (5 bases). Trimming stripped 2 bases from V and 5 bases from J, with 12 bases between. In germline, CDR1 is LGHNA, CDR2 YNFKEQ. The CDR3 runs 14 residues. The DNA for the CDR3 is TGTGCCAGCAGCCAACTGGACATCGGGACTGAAGCTTTCTTT. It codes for CASSQLDIGTEAFF.

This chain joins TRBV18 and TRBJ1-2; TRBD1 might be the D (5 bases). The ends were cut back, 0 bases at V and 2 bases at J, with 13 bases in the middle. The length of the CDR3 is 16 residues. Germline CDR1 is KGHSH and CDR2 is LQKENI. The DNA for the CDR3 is TGTGCCAGCTCACCACCGACGTTGGGGGGAAACTATGGCTACACCTTC. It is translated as CASSPPTLGGNYGYTF.

Here the CDR3 reads CASSVGGTSGGLYNEQFF. The CDR3 nucleotides read TGTGCCAGCAGCGTAGGAGGGACTAGCGGGGGCCTTTACAATGAGCAGTTCTTC. V usage is TRBV9 and J usage is TRBJ2-1; 14 positions match TRBD2. The CDR3 totals 18 residues. Looked up from germline, CDR1 is SGDLS and CDR2 is YYNGEE. J lost 4 bases, V lost 0 bases, and 6 bases had no gene match.

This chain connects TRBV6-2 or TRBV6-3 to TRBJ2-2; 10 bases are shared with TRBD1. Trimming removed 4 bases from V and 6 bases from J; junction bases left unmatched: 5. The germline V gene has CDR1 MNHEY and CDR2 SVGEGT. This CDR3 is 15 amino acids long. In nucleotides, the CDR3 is TGTGCCAGCAGTTCCGGGACAGGGGAAGCCGGGGAGCTGTTTTTT. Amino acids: CASSSGTGEAGELFF.

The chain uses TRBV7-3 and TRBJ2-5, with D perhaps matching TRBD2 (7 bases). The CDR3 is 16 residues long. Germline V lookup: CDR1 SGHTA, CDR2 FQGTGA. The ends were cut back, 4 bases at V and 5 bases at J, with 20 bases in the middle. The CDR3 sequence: CASSSNSGGPVETQYF. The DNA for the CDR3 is TGTGCCAGCAGCTCCAACTCCGGGGGGCCGGTTGAGACCCAGTACTTC.

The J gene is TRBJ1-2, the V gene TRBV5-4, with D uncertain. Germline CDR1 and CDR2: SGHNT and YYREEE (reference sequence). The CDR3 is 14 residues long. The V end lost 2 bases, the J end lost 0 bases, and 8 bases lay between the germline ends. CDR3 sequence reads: CASSLMSPNYGYTF. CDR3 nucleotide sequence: TGTGCCAGCAGCTTAATGAGCCCTAACTATGGCTACACCTTC.

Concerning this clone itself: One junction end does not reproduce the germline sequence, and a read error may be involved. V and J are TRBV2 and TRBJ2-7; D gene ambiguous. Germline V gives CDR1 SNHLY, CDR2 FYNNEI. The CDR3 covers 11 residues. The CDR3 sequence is CASTVSDEQYF. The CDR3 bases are TGTGCCAGTACAGTCTCCGACGAGCAGTACTTC. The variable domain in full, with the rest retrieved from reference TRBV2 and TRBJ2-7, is EPEVTQTPSHQVTQMGQEVILRCVPISNHLYFYWYRQILGQKVEFLVSFYNNEISEKSEIFDDQFSVERPDGSNFTLKIRSTKLEDSAMYFCASTVSDEQYFGPGTRLTVT.

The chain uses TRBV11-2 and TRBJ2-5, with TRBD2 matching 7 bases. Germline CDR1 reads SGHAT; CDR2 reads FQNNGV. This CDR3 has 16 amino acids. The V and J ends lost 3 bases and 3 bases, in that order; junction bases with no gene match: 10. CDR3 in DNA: TGTGCCAGCAGCTTGTTGGGGTCCAGCGGGGAAGAGACCCAGTACTTC. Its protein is CASSLLGSSGEETQYF.

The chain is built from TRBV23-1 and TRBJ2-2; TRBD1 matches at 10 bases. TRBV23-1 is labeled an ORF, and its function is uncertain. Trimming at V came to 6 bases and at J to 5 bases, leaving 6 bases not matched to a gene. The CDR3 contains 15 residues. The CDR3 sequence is CASSRDRGGTGELFF. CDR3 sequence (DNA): TGCGCCAGCAGCCGGGACAGGGGAGGGACCGGGGAGCTGTTTTTT.